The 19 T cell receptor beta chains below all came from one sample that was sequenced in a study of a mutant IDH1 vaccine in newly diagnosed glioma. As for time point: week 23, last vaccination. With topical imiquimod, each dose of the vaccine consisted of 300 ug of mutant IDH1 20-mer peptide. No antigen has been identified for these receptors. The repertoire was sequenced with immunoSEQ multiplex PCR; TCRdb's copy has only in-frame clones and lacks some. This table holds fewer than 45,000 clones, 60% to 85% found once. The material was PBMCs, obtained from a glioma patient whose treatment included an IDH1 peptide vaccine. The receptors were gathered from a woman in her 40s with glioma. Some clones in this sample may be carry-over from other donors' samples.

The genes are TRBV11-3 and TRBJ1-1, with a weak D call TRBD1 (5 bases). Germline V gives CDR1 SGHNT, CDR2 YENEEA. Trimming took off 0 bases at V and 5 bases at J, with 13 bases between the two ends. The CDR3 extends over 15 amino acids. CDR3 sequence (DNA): TGTGCCAGCAGCTTAGATTCAAGGGGCAGGACTGAAGCTTTCTTT. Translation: CASSLDSRGRTEAFF.

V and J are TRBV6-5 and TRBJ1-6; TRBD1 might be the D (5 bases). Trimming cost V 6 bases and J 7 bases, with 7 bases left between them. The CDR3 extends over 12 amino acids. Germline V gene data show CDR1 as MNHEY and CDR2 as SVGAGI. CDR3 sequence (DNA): TGTGCCAGCAGGCGACAGAATTCACCCCTCCACTTT. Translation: CASRRQNSPLHF.

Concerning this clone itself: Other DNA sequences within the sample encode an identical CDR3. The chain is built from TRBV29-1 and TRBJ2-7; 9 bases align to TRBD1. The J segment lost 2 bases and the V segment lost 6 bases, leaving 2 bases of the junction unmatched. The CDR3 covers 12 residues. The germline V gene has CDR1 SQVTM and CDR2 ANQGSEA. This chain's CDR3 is CSVGQGTYEQYF. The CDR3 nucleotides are TGCAGCGTGGGACAGGGCACCTACGAGCAGTACTTC.

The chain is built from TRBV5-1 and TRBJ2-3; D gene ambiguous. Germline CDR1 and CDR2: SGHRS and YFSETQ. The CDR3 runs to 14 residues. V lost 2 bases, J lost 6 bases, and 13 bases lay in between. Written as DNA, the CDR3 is TGCGCCAGCAGCTTTTCCGGGCCCCAGGATACGCAGTATTTT. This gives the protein CASSFSGPQDTQYF.

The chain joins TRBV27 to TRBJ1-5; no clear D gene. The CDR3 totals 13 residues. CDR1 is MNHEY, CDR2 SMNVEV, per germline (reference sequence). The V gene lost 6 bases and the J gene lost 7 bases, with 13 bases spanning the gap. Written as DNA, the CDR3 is TGTGCCAGCAGCCCTCTCGGGAGGCAGCCCCAGCATTTT. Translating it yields CASSPLGRQPQHF.

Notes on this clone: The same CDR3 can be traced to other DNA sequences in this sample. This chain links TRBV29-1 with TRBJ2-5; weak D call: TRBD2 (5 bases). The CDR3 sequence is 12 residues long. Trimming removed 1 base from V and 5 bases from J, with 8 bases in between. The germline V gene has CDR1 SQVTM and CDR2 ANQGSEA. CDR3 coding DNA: TGCAGCGTTGAAGTTGGGGAGGAGACCCAGTACTTC. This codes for CSVEVGEETQYF.

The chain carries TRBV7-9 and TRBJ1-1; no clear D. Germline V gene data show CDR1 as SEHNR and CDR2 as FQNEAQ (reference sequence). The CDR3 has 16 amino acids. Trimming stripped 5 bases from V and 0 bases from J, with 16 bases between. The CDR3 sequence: CASSRPRSQMNTEAFF. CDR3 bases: TGTGCCAGCAGCCGCCCCAGAAGTCAGATGAACACTGAAGCTTTCTTT.

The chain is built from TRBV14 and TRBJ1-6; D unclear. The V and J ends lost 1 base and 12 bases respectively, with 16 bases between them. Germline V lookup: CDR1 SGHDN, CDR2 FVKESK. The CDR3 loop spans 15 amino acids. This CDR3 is CASSQGPGSKIPLHF. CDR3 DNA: TGTGCCAGCAGCCAAGGGCCAGGCTCCAAGATACCCCTCCACTTT.

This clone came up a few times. The CDR3 region has the DNA TGTGCCAGCAGCGTAGACGACCCTATTAAAGAGCAGTTCTTC. Translated: CASSVDDPIKEQFF. J is TRBJ2-1 and V is TRBV9; D not certain. The CDR3 spans 14 residues. Between the trimmed V and J ends, which lost 0 bases and 10 bases, there was a span of 14 bases. Looked up from germline, CDR1 is SGDLS and CDR2 is YYNGEE. The whole variable domain, remainder taken from reference TRBV9 and TRBJ2-1, is DSGVTQTPKHLITATGQRVTLRCSPRSGDLSVYWYQQSLDQGLQFLIQYYNGEERAKGNILERFSAQQFPDLHSELNLSSLELGDSALYFCASSVDDPIKEQFFGPGTRLTVL.

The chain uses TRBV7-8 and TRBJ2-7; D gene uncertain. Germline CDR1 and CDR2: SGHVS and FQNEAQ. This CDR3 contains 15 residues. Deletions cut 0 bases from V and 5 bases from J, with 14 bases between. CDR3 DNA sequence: TGTGCCAGCAGCTTAGCGCGAAGGGCATTGGACGAGCAGTACTTC. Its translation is CASSLARRALDEQYF.

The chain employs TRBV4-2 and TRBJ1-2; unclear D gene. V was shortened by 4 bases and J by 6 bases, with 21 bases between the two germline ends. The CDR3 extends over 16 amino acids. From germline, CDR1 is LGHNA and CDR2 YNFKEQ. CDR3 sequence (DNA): TGTGCCAGCAGCCTAGCTGAGAAAGCGCATGGTAATGGCTACACCTTC. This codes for CASSLAEKAHGNGYTF.

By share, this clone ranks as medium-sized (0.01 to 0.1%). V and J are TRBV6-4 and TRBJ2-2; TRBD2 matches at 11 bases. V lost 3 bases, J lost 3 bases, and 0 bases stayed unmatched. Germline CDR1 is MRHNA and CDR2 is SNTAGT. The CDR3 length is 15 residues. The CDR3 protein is CASSELAGDTGELFF. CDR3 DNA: TGTGCCAGCAGTGAACTAGCGGGGGACACCGGGGAGCTGTTTTTT.

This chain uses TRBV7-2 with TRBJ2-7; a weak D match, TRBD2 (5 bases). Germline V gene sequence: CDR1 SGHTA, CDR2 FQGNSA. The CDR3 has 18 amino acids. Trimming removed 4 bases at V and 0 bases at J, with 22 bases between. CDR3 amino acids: CASSSRAPRLDLSYEQYF. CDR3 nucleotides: TGTGCCAGCAGCTCGAGGGCCCCTCGACTGGATCTCTCCTACGAGCAGTACTTC.

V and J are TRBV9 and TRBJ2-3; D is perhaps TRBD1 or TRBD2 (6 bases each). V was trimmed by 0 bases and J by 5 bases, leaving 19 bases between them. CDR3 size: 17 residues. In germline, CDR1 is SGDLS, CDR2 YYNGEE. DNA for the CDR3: TGTGCCAGCAGCGTAGGTGTGGGGGGCGCTCCGCAAGATACGCAGTATTTT. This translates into CASSVGVGGAPQDTQYF.

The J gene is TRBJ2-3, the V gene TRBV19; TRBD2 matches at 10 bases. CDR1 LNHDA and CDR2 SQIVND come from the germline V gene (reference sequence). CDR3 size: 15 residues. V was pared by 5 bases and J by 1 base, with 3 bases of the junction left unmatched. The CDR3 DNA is TGTGCCAGTAGTTGGGGGACTAGCGGCACAGATACGCAGTATTTT. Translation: CASSWGTSGTDTQYF.

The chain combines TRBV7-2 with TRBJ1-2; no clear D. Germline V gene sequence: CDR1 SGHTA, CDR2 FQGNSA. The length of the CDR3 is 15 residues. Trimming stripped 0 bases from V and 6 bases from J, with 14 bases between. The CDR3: CASSLAPGRRDGYTF. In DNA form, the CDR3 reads TGTGCCAGCAGCTTAGCTCCAGGTCGGAGGGATGGCTACACCTTC.

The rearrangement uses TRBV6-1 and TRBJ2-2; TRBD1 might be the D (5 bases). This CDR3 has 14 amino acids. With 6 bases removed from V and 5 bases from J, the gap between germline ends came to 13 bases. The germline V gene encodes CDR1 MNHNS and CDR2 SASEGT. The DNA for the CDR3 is TGTGCCAGCAGGACGACAGTAGGGACCGGGGAGCTGTTTTTT. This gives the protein CASRTTVGTGELFF.

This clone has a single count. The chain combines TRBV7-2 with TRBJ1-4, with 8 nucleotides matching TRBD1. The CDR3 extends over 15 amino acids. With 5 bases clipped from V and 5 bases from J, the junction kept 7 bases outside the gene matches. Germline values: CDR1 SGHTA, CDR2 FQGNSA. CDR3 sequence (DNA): TGTGCCAGCAGCCCCGTGACAGGGGTAAATGAAAAACTGTTTTTT. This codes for CASSPVTGVNEKLFF.

CDR3 amino acids: CASTRVDEAFF. In nucleotides, the CDR3 is TGTGCCAGTACCCGAGTCGATGAAGCTTTCTTT. The chain uses TRBV19 and TRBJ1-1; D is uncertain. Germline V gives CDR1 LNHDA, CDR2 SQIVND (reference sequence). V was trimmed by 7 bases and J by 7 bases, leaving 10 bases between them. The CDR3 has 11 amino acids.